The rows below give T cell receptor beta chains drawn from one sample of a study of blood T cells in healthy people across ages. Via MiXCR, TCRdb re-called the 5' RACE reads, giving one row per CDR3 protein. This sample has about 650,000 distinct CDR3 sequences, with around 50% found just once. The sequenced sample was blood. These TCRs come from a woman of 80 years or more in good health. CDR3s include the opening cysteine and the closing phenylalanine or tryptophan. A D gene is named only where the DNA matches it firmly. Some rows mark clone size as missing; the rest say once, few, many or name a class of expanded clone.

clone_size	d_call	j_call	v_call	cdr3_aa	cdr3_nt
NA	NA	TRBJ1-6	TRBV10-3	CAIMAQYNSPLHF	TGTGCCATCATGGCACAATATAATTCACCCCTCCACTTT
NA	TRBD1	TRBJ1-2	TRBV27	CASRTIYGQGHGYTF	TGTGCCAGCAGAACTATATACGGACAGGGACATGGCTACACCTTC
few	TRBD1	TRBJ1-1	TRBV9	CASSGGTGNTEAFF	TGTGCCAGCAGCGGTGGGACAGGGAACACTGAAGCTTTCTTT
NA	TRBD1	TRBJ1-1	TRBV20-1	CSATRGGRGEAFF	TGCAGTGCTACCAGGGGGGGAAGAGGTGAAGCTTTCTTT
NA	TRBD2	TRBJ2-7	TRBV4-1	CASSQDSGRAYNEQYF	TGCGCCAGCAGCCAAGATAGCGGGAGGGCCTACAATGAGCAGTACTTC
many	NA	TRBJ1-1	TRBV12-3/TRBV12-4	CASSLLQVNTEAFF	TGTGCCAGCTCCCTTCTACAGGTGAACACTGAAGCTTTCTTT
few	NA	TRBJ1-6	TRBV20-1	CSASVQGYSPLHF	TGCAGTGCTAGCGTACAGGGCTATTCACCCCTCCACTTT
once	NA	TRBJ2-5	TRBV28	CASRRPTGPQETQYF	TGTGCCAGCAGGAGGCCTACCGGTCCCCAAGAGACCCAGTACTTC
NA	NA	TRBJ1-1	TRBV12-3/TRBV12-4	CASSLGGPHTEAFF	TGTGCCAGCAGTTTGGGAGGGCCCCACACTGAAGCTTTCTTT
many	NA	TRBJ1-4	TRBV6-5	CASSYSPSVKLFF	TGTGCCAGCAGTTACTCGCCCTCCGTAAAACTGTTTTTT
NA	NA	TRBJ1-5	TRBV5-1	CASSLQGARDQPQHF	TGCGCCAGCAGCTTGCAAGGGGCGAGGGATCAGCCCCAGCATTTT
few	TRBD1	TRBJ1-6	TRBV7-2	CASGMRDRVLHF	TGTGCCAGCGGCATGCGGGACAGGGTACTCCACTTT
NA	TRBD1	TRBJ2-3	TRBV10-3	CAIRLPGQGGTDTQYF	TGTGCCATCAGACTCCCCGGACAGGGTGGTACAGATACGCAGTATTTT
NA	TRBD1	TRBJ1-1	TRBV20-1	CSAAGGTAAMGEAFF	TGCAGTGCTGCCGGGGGGACAGCGGCTATGGGTGAAGCTTTCTTT
NA	TRBD1	TRBJ2-5	TRBV7-2	CASSIAGTGLFEQYF	TGTGCCAGCAGCATTGCCGGGACAGGGCTTTTTGAGCAGTACTTC
NA	NA	TRBJ2-5	TRBV7-9	CASGLQGWETQYF	TGTGCCAGCGGACTACAAGGGTGGGAGACCCAGTACTTC
NA	NA	TRBJ2-7	TRBV7-9	CASSLAHRSDEQYF	TGTGCCAGCAGCTTAGCGCACAGGTCGGACGAGCAGTACTTC
many	NA	TRBJ2-3	TRBV7-3	CASSNALDTQYF	TGTGCCAGCAGCAATGCGCTGGATACGCAGTATTTT
NA	NA	TRBJ2-1	TRBV14	CASSPAGIYNEQFF	TGTGCCAGCAGCCCAGCAGGGATCTACAATGAGCAGTTCTTC
NA	NA	TRBJ2-1	TRBV12-3/TRBV12-4	CASSPPERAPYNEQFF	TGTGCCAGCAGTCCACCCGAGCGGGCCCCCTACAATGAGCAGTTCTTC
NA	NA	TRBJ1-2	TRBV4-1	CASSQDIEGANYGYTF	TGCGCCAGCAGCCAAGATATAGAGGGTGCTAACTATGGCTACACCTTC
NA	TRBD2	TRBJ2-7	TRBV12-3/TRBV12-4	CASSLGSGLVFYEQYF	TGTGCCAGCAGTTTAGGGTCCGGACTAGTCTTTTACGAGCAGTACTTC
NA	NA	TRBJ2-7	TRBV7-9	CASSSKSRGRNYEQYF	TGTGCCAGCAGCTCCAAGTCGAGAGGACGGAACTACGAGCAGTACTTC
NA	TRBD1	TRBJ2-7	TRBV11-2	CASSTGDRAEQYF	TGTGCCAGCAGCACGGGGGACAGGGCCGAGCAGTACTTC
many	TRBD2	TRBJ2-5	TRBV2	CASRNREGTQYF	TGTGCCAGCAGGAATCGGGAGGGGACCCAGTACTTC
NA	TRBD1	TRBJ1-5	TRBV12-3/TRBV12-4	CASSFHRGKAQPQHF	TGTGCCAGCAGTTTCCACAGGGGGAAAGCTCAGCCCCAGCATTTT
many	TRBD2	TRBJ2-3	TRBV5-1	CASGLAGLTDTQYF	TGCGCCAGCGGGCTAGCGGGATTGACAGATACGCAGTATTTT
NA	TRBD2	TRBJ2-3	TRBV28	CASSFRGVRPDTQYF	TGTGCCAGCAGTTTTCGGGGGGTCAGGCCAGATACGCAGTATTTT
many	TRBD1	TRBJ1-5	TRBV25-1	CASRALNRGIYFDSNQPQHF	TGTGCCAGCAGGGCCCTCAACAGGGGGATCTATTTCGATAGCAATCAGCCCCAGCATTTT
NA	NA	TRBJ1-1	TRBV4-2	CASSQEGRDTEAFF	TGTGCCAGCAGCCAAGAAGGGAGGGACACTGAAGCTTTCTTT
NA	NA	TRBJ2-1	TRBV5-1	CASSLGQYSYNEQFF	TGCGCCAGCAGCTTGGGACAGTACTCCTACAATGAGCAGTTCTTC
NA	NA	TRBJ1-2	TRBV28	CASSFLIPSEGNYGYTF	TGTGCCAGCAGTTTCCTCATCCCCTCGGAGGGAAACTATGGCTACACCTTC
NA	TRBD2	TRBJ2-1	TRBV4-2	CASSPPGLEIQSSYNEQFF	TGTGCCAGCAGCCCCCCGGGACTAGAGATTCAGAGCTCCTACAATGAGCAGTTCTTC
NA	TRBD1	TRBJ2-3	TRBV12-3/TRBV12-4	CATINQGAFRDTQYF	TGTGCCACCATAAATCAGGGGGCCTTTCGTGATACGCAGTATTTT
many	NA	TRBJ1-5	TRBV6-6	CASTPDSGSNQPQHF	TGTGCCAGCACTCCTGACAGTGGGTCCAATCAGCCCCAGCATTTT
NA	TRBD2	TRBJ2-7	TRBV28	CASSGGGESSYEQYF	TGTGCCAGCAGTGGGGGAGGGGAGTCATCCTACGAGCAGTACTTC
NA	TRBD1	TRBJ2-7	TRBV5-1	CASSLPDRGFPYEQYF	TGCGCCAGCAGCTTACCCGACAGGGGGTTTCCCTACGAGCAGTACTTC
NA	NA	TRBJ2-5	TRBV2	CASSGSEETQYF	TGTGCCAGCAGTGGGTCAGAAGAGACCCAGTACTTC
NA	NA	TRBJ2-1	TRBV5-1	CASSLFAGTRGEQFF	TGCGCCAGCAGCTTATTCGCAGGGACCCGAGGTGAGCAGTTCTTC
NA	NA	TRBJ2-1	TRBV7-2	CTSSLAPTSGNEQFF	TGTACCAGCAGCTTAGCGCCGACATCTGGCAATGAGCAGTTCTTC
NA	NA	TRBJ1-2	TRBV4-2	CASSQVGQGYGYTF	TGTGCCAGCAGCCAAGTTGGCCAAGGCTATGGCTACACCTTC
NA	TRBD1	TRBJ2-7	TRBV7-2	CASSLEAKGGQSLYEQYF	TGTGCCAGCAGCTTAGAGGCGAAAGGGGGACAGTCCCTCTACGAGCAGTACTTC
NA	NA	TRBJ2-4	TRBV7-2	CASSPRTDGAKNIQYF	TGTGCCAGCAGCCCCAGGACAGACGGGGCCAAAAACATTCAGTACTTC
few	TRBD2	TRBJ2-3	TRBV7-2	CASSPRASGGSTDTQYF	TGTGCCAGCAGCCCCCGGGCTAGCGGGGGCAGCACAGATACGCAGTATTTT
many	TRBD2	TRBJ2-1	TRBV30	CAWSPGTSGYNEQFF	TGTGCCTGGAGCCCGGGGACTAGCGGGTACAATGAGCAGTTCTTC
NA	NA	TRBJ2-5	TRBV11-2	CASSLWPGHREQYF	TGTGCCAGCAGCTTGTGGCCCGGGCACCGGGAGCAGTACTTC
many	NA	TRBJ2-3	TRBV5-1	CASSFNTDTQYF	TGCGCCAGCAGCTTCAACACAGATACGCAGTATTTT
many	TRBD2	TRBJ2-1	TRBV5-1	CASSLDGRLAEQFF	TGCGCCAGCAGCTTGGACGGGCGACTAGCGGAGCAGTTCTTC
NA	NA	TRBJ1-6	TRBV5-1	CASSLDGVDNSPLHF	TGCGCCAGCAGCTTAGACGGGGTTGATAATTCACCCCTCCACTTT
NA	TRBD2	TRBJ2-5	TRBV29-1	CSVESSGMRAETQYF	TGCAGCGTTGAGTCTAGCGGGATGAGGGCGGAGACCCAGTACTTC
many	NA	TRBJ1-1	TRBV9	CASSVDIGVTEAFF	TGTGCCAGCAGCGTCGACATCGGGGTCACTGAAGCTTTCTTT
few	TRBD2	TRBJ2-7	TRBV12-3/TRBV12-4	CASSLGRAGPYEQYF	TGTGCCAGCAGTTTGGGACGAGCGGGGCCCTACGAGCAGTACTTC
NA	TRBD1	TRBJ2-1	TRBV19	CASSTPGQGVDEQFF	TGTGCCAGTAGTACCCCGGGACAGGGTGTTGATGAGCAGTTCTTC
few	TRBD2	TRBJ2-7	TRBV20-1	CSAREAVGSGRIYEQYF	TGCAGTGCTAGAGAAGCGGTGGGGAGCGGGAGGATCTACGAGCAGTACTTC